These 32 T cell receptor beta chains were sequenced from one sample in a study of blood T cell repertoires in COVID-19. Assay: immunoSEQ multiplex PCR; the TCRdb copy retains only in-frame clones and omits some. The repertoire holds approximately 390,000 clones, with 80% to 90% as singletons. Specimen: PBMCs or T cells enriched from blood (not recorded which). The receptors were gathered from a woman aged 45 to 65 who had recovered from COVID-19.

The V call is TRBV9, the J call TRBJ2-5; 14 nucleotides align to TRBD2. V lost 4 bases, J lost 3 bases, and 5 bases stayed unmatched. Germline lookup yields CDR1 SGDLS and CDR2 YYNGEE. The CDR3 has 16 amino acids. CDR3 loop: CASSPRTSGGKETQYF. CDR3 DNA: TGTGCCAGCAGCCCACGGACTAGCGGGGGGAAAGAGACCCAGTACTTC.

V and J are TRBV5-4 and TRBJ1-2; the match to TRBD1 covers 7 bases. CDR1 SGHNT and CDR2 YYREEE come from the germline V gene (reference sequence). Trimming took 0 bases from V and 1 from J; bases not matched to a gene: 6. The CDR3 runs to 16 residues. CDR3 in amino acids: CASSLDRTGINYGYTF. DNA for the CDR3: TGTGCCAGCAGCTTGGACAGGACAGGAATTAACTATGGCTACACCTTC.

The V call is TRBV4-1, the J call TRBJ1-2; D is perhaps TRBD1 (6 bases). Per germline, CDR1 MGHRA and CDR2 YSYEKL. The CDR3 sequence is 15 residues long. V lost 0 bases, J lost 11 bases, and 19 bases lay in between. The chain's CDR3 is CASSQDRQAGSSYTF. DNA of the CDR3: TGCGCCAGCAGCCAAGACAGACAGGCAGGTTCTAGTTACACCTTC.

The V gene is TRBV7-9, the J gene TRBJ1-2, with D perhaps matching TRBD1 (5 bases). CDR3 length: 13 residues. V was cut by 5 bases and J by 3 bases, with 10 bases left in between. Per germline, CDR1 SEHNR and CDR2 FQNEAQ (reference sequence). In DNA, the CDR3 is TGTGCCAGCAGCCAGGGACTGGACTATGGCTACACCTTC. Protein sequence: CASSQGLDYGYTF.

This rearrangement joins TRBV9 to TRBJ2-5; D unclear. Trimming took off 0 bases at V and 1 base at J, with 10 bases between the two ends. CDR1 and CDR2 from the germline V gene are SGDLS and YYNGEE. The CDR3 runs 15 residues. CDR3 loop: CASSVAGDLQETQYF. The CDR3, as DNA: TGTGCCAGCAGCGTAGCCGGAGATCTCCAAGAGACCCAGTACTTC.

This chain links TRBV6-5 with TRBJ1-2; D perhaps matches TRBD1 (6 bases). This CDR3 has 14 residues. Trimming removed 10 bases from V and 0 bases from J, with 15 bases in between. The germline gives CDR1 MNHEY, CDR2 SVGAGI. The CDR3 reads CATLDREANYGYTF. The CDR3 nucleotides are TGTGCCACCCTGGACAGAGAAGCTAACTATGGCTACACCTTC.

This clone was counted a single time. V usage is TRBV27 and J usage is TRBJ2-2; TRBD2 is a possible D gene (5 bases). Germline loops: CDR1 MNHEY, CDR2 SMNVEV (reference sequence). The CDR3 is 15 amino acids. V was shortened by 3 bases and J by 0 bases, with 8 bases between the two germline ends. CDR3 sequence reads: CASSLRVSNTGELFF. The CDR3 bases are TGTGCCAGCAGTTTGAGGGTATCGAACACCGGGGAGCTGTTTTTT.

CDR3 region: CASSLVRLAGSYEQYF. The DNA for the CDR3 is TGTGCCAGCAGCTTAGTCCGGCTAGCGGGGAGTTACGAGCAGTACTTC. This chain uses TRBV7-9 with TRBJ2-7; the match to TRBD2 covers 9 bases. Germline values: CDR1 SEHNR, CDR2 FQNEAQ (reference sequence). The CDR3 is made up of 16 amino acids. J was trimmed by 4 bases and V by 1 base; bases with no gene match: 8. The variable domain in full, with the rest retrieved from reference TRBV7-9 and TRBJ2-7, is DTGVSQNPRHKITKRGQNVTFRCDPISEHNRLYWYRQTLGQGPEFLTYFQNEAQLEKSRLLSDRFSAERPKGSFSTLEIQRTEQGDSAMYLCASSLVRLAGSYEQYFGPGTRLTVT.

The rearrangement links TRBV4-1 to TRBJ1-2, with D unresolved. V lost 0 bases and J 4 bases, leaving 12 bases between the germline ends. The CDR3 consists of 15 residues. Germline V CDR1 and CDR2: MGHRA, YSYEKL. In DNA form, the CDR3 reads TGCGCCAGCAGCCAAGACCCCGCGCTGCTCTATGGCTACACCTTC. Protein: CASSQDPALLYGYTF.

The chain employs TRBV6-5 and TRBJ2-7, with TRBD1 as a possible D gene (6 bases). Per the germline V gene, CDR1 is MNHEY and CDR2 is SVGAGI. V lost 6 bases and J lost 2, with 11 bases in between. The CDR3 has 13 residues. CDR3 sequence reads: CASRYRDTYEQYF. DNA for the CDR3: TGTGCCAGCAGGTACCGGGACACCTACGAGCAGTACTTC.

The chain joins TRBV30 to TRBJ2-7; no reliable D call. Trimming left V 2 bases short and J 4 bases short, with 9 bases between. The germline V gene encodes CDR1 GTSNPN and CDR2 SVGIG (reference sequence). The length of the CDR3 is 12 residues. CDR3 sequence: CAWSTPIYEQYF. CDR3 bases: TGTGCCTGGAGTACTCCCATTTACGAGCAGTACTTC.

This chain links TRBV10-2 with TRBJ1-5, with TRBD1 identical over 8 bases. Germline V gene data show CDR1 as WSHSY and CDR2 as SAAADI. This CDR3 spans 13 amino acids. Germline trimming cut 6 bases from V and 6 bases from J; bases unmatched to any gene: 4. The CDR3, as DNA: TGCGCCAGCAGCCTTGGACAGGGTCAGCCCCAGCATTTT. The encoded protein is CASSLGQGQPQHF.

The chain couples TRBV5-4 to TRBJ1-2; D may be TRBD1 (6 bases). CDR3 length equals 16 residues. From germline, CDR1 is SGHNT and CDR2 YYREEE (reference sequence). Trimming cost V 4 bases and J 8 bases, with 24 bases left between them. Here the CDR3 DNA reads TGTGCCAGCAGCCGCCCCCCGGACAGCCCGAGGGAGGGCTACACCTTC. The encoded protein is CASSRPPDSPREGYTF.

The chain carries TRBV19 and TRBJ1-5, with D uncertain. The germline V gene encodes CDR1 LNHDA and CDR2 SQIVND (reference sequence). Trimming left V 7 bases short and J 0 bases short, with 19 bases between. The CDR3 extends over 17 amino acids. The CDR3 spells CASTEAAQLISNQPQHF. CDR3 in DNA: TGTGCCAGTACAGAAGCCGCACAGCTTATTAGCAATCAGCCCCAGCATTTT.

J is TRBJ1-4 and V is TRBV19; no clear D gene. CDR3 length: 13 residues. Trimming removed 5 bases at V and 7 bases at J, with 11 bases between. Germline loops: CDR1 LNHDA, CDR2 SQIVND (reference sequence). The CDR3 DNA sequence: TGTGCCAGTAGTTTAGCGCGCGGTGAAAAACTGTTTTTT. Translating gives CASSLARGEKLFF.

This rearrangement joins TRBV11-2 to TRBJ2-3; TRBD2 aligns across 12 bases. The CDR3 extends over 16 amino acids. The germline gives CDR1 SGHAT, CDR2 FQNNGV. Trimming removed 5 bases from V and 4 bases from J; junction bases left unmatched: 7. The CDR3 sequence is CASSVTSGGPSDTQYF. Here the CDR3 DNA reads TGTGCCAGCAGCGTCACTAGCGGGGGGCCCTCAGATACGCAGTATTTT.

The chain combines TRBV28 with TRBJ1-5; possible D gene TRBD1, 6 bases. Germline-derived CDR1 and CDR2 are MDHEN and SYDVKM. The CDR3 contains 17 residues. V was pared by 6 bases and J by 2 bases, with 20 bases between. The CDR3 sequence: CASRLQGPEIGNQPQHF. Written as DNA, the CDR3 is TGTGCCAGCAGGCTACAGGGCCCTGAGATCGGCAATCAGCCCCAGCATTTT.

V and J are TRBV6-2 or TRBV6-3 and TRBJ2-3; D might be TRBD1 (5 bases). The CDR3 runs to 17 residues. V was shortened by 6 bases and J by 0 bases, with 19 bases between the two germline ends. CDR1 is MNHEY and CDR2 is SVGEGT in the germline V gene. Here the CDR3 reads CASSPTETALSTDTQYF. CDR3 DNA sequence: TGTGCCAGCAGCCCTACCGAGACAGCCCTTAGCACAGATACGCAGTATTTT.

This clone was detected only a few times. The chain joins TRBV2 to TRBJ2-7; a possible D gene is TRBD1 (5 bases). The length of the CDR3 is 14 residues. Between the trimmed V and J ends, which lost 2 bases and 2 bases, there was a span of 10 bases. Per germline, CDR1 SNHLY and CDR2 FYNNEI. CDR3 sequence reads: CASSERGGTYEQYF. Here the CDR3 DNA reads TGTGCCAGCAGTGAAAGGGGCGGAACCTACGAGCAGTACTTC.

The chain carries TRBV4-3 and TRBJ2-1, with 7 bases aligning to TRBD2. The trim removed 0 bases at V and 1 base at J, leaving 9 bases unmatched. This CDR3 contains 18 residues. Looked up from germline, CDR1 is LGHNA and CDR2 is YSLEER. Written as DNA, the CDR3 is TGCGCCAGCAGCCAAGATCTAGGAGCGGGGAGTTCCTACAATGAGCAGTTCTTC. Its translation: CASSQDLGAGSSYNEQFF.

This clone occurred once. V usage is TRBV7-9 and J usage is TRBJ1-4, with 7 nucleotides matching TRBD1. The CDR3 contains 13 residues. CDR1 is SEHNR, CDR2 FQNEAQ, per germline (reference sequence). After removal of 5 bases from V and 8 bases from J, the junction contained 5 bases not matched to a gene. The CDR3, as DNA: TGTGCCAGCAGCCCGGGACAGTTAGAAAAACTGTTTTTT. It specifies CASSPGQLEKLFF.

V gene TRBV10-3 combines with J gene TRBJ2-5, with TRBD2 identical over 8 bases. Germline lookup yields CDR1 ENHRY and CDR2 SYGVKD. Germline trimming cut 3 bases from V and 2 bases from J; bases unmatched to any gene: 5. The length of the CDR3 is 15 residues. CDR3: CAISDDGGGQETQYF. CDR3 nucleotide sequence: TGTGCCATCAGTGATGACGGGGGGGGTCAAGAGACCCAGTACTTC.

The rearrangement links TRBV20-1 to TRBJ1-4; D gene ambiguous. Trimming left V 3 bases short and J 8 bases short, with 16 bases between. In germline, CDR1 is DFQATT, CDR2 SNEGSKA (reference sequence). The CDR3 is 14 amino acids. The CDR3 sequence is CSASGDYKGEKLFF. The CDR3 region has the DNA TGCAGTGCTAGTGGAGACTATAAAGGGGAAAAACTGTTTTTT.

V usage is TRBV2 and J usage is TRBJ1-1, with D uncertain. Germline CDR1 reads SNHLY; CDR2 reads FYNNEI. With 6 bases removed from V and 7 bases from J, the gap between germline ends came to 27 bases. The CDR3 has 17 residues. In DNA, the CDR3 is TGTGCCAGCAGGATAGACCTAATTCGCATTAGTCGGGGTGAAGCTTTCTTT. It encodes CASRIDLIRISRGEAFF.

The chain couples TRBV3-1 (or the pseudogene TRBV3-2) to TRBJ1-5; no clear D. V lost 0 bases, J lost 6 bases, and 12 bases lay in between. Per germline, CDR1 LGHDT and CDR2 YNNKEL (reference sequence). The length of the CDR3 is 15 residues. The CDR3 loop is CASSQDTGFGQPQHF. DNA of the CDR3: TGTGCCAGCAGCCAAGATACGGGGTTCGGTCAGCCCCAGCATTTT.

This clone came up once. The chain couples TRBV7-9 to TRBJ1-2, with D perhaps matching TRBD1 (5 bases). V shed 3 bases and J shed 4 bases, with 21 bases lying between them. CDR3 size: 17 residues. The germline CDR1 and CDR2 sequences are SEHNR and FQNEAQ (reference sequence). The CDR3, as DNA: TGTGCCAGCAGCTTCAACTCCCGAATAGACAGAGGCTATGGCTACACCTTC. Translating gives CASSFNSRIDRGYGYTF.

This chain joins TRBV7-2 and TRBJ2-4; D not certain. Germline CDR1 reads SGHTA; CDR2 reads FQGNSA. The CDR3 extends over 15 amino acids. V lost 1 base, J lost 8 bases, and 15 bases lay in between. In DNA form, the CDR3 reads TGTGCCAGCAGCTTAGGCTCTAGTGGGTTCGACATTCAGTACTTC. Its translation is CASSLGSSGFDIQYF.

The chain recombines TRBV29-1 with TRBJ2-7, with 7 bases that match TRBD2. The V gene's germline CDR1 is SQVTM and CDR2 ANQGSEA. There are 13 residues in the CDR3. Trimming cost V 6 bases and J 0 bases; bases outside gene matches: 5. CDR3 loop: CSVTGGLSYEQYF. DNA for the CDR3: TGCAGCGTCACGGGGGGTCTCTCCTACGAGCAGTACTTC.

The CDR3 spells CASRWGQGNNSPLHF. The CDR3 DNA sequence: TGTGCCAGCAGATGGGGACAGGGGAATAATTCACCCCTCCACTTT. This chain joins TRBV5-6 and TRBJ1-6, with 10 positions matching TRBD1. The CDR3 loop spans 15 amino acids. The germline gives CDR1 SGHDT, CDR2 YYEEEE. J lost 5 bases, V lost 5 bases, and 4 bases had no gene match.

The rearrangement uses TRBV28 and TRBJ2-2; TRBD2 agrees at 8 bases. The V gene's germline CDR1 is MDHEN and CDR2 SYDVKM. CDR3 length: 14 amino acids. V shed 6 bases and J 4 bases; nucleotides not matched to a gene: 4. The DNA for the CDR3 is TGTGCCAGCAGGAGCGGGGGAGGCACCGGGGAGCTGTTTTTT. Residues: CASRSGGGTGELFF.

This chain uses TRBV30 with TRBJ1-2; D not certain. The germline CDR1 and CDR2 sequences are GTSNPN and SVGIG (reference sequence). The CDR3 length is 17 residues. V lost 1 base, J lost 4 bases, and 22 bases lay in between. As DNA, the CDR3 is TGTGCCTGGAGTGGTGCACAAGCAGCCTCTTGGAGCTATGGCTACACCTTC. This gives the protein CAWSGAQAASWSYGYTF.

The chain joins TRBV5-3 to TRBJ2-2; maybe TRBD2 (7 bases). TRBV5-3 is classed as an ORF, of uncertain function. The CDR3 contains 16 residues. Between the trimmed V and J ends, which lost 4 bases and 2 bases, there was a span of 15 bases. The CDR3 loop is CARSPWRGRNTGELFF. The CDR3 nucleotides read TGTGCCAGAAGCCCTTGGCGGGGGCGCAACACCGGGGAGCTGTTTTTT.